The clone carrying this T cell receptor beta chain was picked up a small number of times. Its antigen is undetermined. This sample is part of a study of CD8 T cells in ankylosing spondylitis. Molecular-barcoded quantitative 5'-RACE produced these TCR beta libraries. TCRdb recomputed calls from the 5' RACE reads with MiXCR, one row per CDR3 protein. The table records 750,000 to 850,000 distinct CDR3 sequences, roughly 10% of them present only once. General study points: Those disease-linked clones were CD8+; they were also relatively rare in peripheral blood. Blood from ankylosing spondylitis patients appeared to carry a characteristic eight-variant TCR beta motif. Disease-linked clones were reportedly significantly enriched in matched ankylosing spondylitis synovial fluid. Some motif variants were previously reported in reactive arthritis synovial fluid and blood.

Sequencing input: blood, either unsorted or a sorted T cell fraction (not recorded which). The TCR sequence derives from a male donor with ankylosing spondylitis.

The CDR3 DNA is TGCAGTGCTAGAGATCAGGGGACAGGGCTTCATGGCTACACCTTC. Protein sequence: CSARDQGTGLHGYTF. The chain employs TRBV20-1 and TRBJ1-2; TRBD1 aligns across 9 bases. The V gene end was trimmed by 0 bases and the J gene end by 6 bases; junction bases not matched to a gene: 8. The CDR3 loop spans 15 amino acids. The germline V gene encodes CDR1 DFQATT and CDR2 SNEGSKA (reference sequence).